The entry that follows covers one TCR beta chain sequence. The antigen remains unidentified. The data stem from a study of post-analysis software for immune sequencing data. Study overall: The disease courses spanned relapsing-remitting, secondary progressive and progressive-relapsing forms of multiple sclerosis.

Study findings and constraints: Roughly 5 TRBV segments, TRBV5-6, TRBV5-1 and TRBV20-1 among them, were found more frequent in patients than controls. Samples prepared in the same batch strongly co-clustered by F measure.

Deletions cut 9 bases from V and 0 bases from J, with 17 bases between. There are 15 residues in the CDR3. Built from TCR beta cDNA, the libraries had unique molecular identifiers in them. The authors obtained roughly 0.5 million cDNA molecules from around 0.96 to 9.9 million T cells. Via MiXCR, TCRdb re-called the PCR reads, giving one row per CDR3 protein. This sample yields 650,000 to 900,000 distinct CDR3 sequences, of which approximately 44% are seen a single time; 4.9% belongs to the top ten. Material: blood. This clonotype was obtained from a girl aged 5-17 years with multiple sclerosis. The genes are TRBV12-3 or TRBV12-4 and TRBJ2-5; D might be TRBD2 (6 bases). The CDR3 spells CASCMGAGYQETQYF. CDR3 coding DNA: TGTGCCAGTTGTATGGGAGCGGGCTACCAAGAGACCCAGTACTTC.